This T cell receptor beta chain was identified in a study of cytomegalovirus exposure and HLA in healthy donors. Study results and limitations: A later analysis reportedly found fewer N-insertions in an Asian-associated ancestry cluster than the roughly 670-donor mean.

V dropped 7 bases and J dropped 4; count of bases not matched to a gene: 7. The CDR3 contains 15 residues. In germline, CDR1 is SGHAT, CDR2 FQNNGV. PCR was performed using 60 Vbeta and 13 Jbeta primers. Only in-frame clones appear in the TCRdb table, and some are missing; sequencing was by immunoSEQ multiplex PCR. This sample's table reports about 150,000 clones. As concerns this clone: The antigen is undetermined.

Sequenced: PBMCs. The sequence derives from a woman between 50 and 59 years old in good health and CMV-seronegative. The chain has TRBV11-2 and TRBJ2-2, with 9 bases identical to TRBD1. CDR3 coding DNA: TGTGCCAGCACAACCGGGACAGGGTTCACCGGGGAGCTGTTTTTT. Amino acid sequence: CASTTGTGFTGELFF. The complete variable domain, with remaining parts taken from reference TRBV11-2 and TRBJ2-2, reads EAGVAQSPRYKIIEKRQSVAFWCNPISGHATLYWYQQILGQGPKLLIQFQNNGVVDDSQLPKDRFSAERLKGVDSTLKIQPAKLEDSAVYLCASTTGTGFTGELFFGEGSRLTVL.